This TCR beta chain originates from a study of blood T cell repertoires in COVID-19. On the study more broadly: Donors in the United States, Italy and Spain gave samples during acute or convalescent COVID-19.

Seattle's cohort entered during active infection and was followed longitudinally. CDR1 and CDR2 (germline): SGDLS, YYNGEE. The CDR3 sequence is 15 residues long. V gave up 0 bases and J gave up 4 bases; unmatched junction bases: 4. Profiled with immunoSEQ multiplex PCR; TCRdb holds only in-frame clones, not every one. The repertoire holds hundreds of thousands of clones, more than 80% seen once, with around 3% in the top ten. This TCR derives from a woman aged 25 to 39 with COVID-19, enrolled during active disease. The chain links TRBV9 to TRBJ2-1, with 7 bases matching TRBD2. What was sequenced was peripheral blood. As DNA, the CDR3 is TGTGCCAGCAGCGTAGAAGCGGGGCCTTACAATGAGCAGTTCTTC. As protein: CASSVEAGPYNEQFF.